This T cell receptor beta chain was sequenced during a study of T cell responses to AZD1222 COVID-19 vaccine. Study-level results: Unmutated variant regions are reportedly the target of nearly half of TCRs that are spike-specific. Possibly, clonal diversity was underestimated; donors were largely white British and included more females. The CD4 TCRs associated with vaccination extended across spike and predominated at 160-218 and 743-854.

Per germline, CDR1 MNHEY and CDR2 SVGEGT. The length of the CDR3 is 15 residues. The ends were cut back, 2 bases at V and 2 bases at J, with 10 bases in the middle. Profiled with immunoSEQ multiplex PCR; TCRdb holds only in-frame clones, not every one. The sample has 120,000 or so clones, 80% to 90% seen once. On this clone: Its antigen is not identified. Additional DNA sequences in this sample encode the identical CDR3.

The sequence was collected from an adult in good health. The rearrangement links TRBV6-2 or TRBV6-3 to TRBJ1-5; D is ambiguous. The sequencing here drew on peripheral blood, taken on day 0 of MenACWY control vaccination. CDR3 sequence: CASSYGGLGNQPQHF. The DNA of the CDR3 is TGTGCCAGCAGTTACGGCGGGCTGGGCAATCAGCCCCAGCATTTT.